This TCR beta chain was retrieved from a study of blood T cell repertoires in COVID-19. Study overall: The study drew acute and convalescent COVID-19 samples from the United States, Italy and Spain. The analysed material was cDNA or gDNA that came from T cells, B-cell-depleted T cells, or PBMCs.

Seattle researchers signed up patients amid active infection and tracked them longitudinally. In the original analysis: Reference gene primer amplification in the assay estimated nucleated cell counts. The assay was immunoSEQ multiplex PCR, and TCRdb's table has in-frame clones only and misses some. V, J and clone size were drawn from that table, and D and trimming were deduced from the DNA. The sample holds around 400,000 clones; 87% are singletons and the top ten take approximately 2.5%. CDR1 is SEHNR and CDR2 is FQNEAQ in the germline V gene (reference sequence). The CDR3 contains 16 residues. J gave up 0 bases and V 5 bases, and 6 bases lay outside the gene matches.

This rearrangement joins TRBV7-9 to TRBJ2-1; TRBD2 matches 8 bases. Sequencing used peripheral blood. The source of this sequence is a woman aged 60-70 years with COVID-19, enrolled during active disease. The CDR3 sequence is CASSHNRGGSYNEQFF. DNA for the CDR3: TGTGCCAGCAGCCATAATCGGGGGGGCTCCTACAATGAGCAGTTCTTC.